The rows below give T cell receptor beta chains drawn from one sample of a study of blood T cell repertoires in COVID-19. Profiling relied on immunoSEQ multiplex PCR, and the TCRdb table lists in-frame clones only, not all of them. Here the sample spans 55,000 to 95,000 clones, 70% to 85% being singletons. Sequencing was performed on peripheral blood. These receptors were obtained from a woman aged 55-70 years with acute or convalescent COVID-19. The CDR3 runs from the conserved cysteine through the conserved F or W. A D gene is named only where the DNA matches it firmly. Clone size is given for some rows only: seen once, a few or many times, or a class if the clone is expanded.

clone_size: .; v_call: TRBV30; j_call: TRBJ1-3; d_call: TRBD1; cdr3_aa: CASGTGGGNTIYF; cdr3_nt: TGTGCCTCCGGGACAGGGGGCGGAAACACCATATATTTT
clone_size: .; v_call: TRBV21-1; j_call: TRBJ1-2; d_call: .; cdr3_aa: CASSKKGRQGAGYTF; cdr3_nt: TGTGCCAGCAGCAAAAAAGGGAGACAGGGGGCTGGCTACACCTTC
clone_size: .; v_call: TRBV7-3; j_call: TRBJ2-2; d_call: TRBD2; cdr3_aa: CASSSGLAGVSGELFF; cdr3_nt: TGTGCCAGCAGCTCGGGACTAGCGGGAGTTTCCGGGGAGCTGTTTTTT
clone_size: .; v_call: TRBV6-1; j_call: TRBJ2-6; d_call: .; cdr3_aa: CASSADSFSGANVLTF; cdr3_nt: TGTGCCAGCAGTGCGGACAGCTTCTCTGGGGCCAACGTCCTGACTTTC
clone_size: few; v_call: TRBV27; j_call: TRBJ2-2; d_call: .; cdr3_aa: CASTKRGAFGELFF; cdr3_nt: TGTGCCAGCACCAAAAGAGGCGCCTTCGGGGAGCTGTTTTTT
clone_size: .; v_call: TRBV28; j_call: TRBJ2-3; d_call: .; cdr3_aa: CASSTPGGTDTQYF; cdr3_nt: TGTGCCAGCAGTACCCCGGGGGGCACAGATACGCAGTATTTT
clone_size: few; v_call: TRBV4-2; j_call: TRBJ1-1; d_call: .; cdr3_aa: CASSQDLQGQANTEAFF; cdr3_nt: TGTGCCAGCAGCCAAGATCTTCAGGGTCAGGCGAACACTGAAGCTTTCTTT
clone_size: .; v_call: TRBV19; j_call: TRBJ2-1; d_call: .; cdr3_aa: CASTRGDSPYNEQFF; cdr3_nt: TGTGCCAGTACCAGGGGGGACAGCCCCTACAATGAGCAGTTCTTC
clone_size: .; v_call: TRBV6-5; j_call: TRBJ2-5; d_call: .; cdr3_aa: CASSYLVGATQYF; cdr3_nt: TGTGCCAGCAGTTACTTAGTGGGAGCGACCCAGTACTTC
clone_size: .; v_call: TRBV7-8; j_call: TRBJ1-1; d_call: .; cdr3_aa: CASSLPPVTEAFF; cdr3_nt: TGTGCCAGCAGCCTCCCCCCCGTTACTGAAGCTTTCTTT
clone_size: .; v_call: TRBV19; j_call: TRBJ1-2; d_call: .; cdr3_aa: CASSRSTVYGYTF; cdr3_nt: TGTGCCAGTAGTAGATCGACAGTCTATGGCTACACCTTC
clone_size: .; v_call: TRBV5-1; j_call: TRBJ2-7; d_call: .; cdr3_aa: CASSSGLGYEQYF; cdr3_nt: TGCGCCAGCAGCTCAGGGCTAGGCTACGAGCAGTACTTC
clone_size: .; v_call: TRBV6-6; j_call: TRBJ2-5; d_call: TRBD2; cdr3_aa: CASSDPGTSIETQYF; cdr3_nt: TGTGCCAGCAGCGATCCCGGGACTAGCATCGAGACCCAGTACTTC
clone_size: .; v_call: TRBV5-6; j_call: TRBJ2-3; d_call: TRBD2; cdr3_aa: CASSFPGLAVSDTQYF; cdr3_nt: TGTGCCAGCAGCTTCCCGGGACTAGCGGTTTCAGATACGCAGTATTTT
clone_size: .; v_call: TRBV6-2/TRBV6-3; j_call: TRBJ1-1; d_call: TRBD1; cdr3_aa: CASSRYGQGLTEAFF; cdr3_nt: TGTGCCAGCAGTCGATATGGACAGGGCCTCACTGAAGCTTTCTTT
clone_size: .; v_call: TRBV5-1; j_call: TRBJ2-3; d_call: .; cdr3_aa: CASSVAATDTQYF; cdr3_nt: TGCGCCAGCAGCGTAGCGGCCACAGATACGCAGTATTTT
clone_size: .; v_call: TRBV7-3; j_call: TRBJ1-3; d_call: .; cdr3_aa: CASSLIGSSGNTIYF; cdr3_nt: TGTGCCAGCAGCCTCATCGGGTCCTCTGGAAACACCATATATTTT
clone_size: .; v_call: TRBV20-1; j_call: TRBJ1-1; d_call: .; cdr3_aa: CSAAPGPEAFF; cdr3_nt: TGCAGTGCTGCCCCTGGGCCTGAAGCTTTCTTT
clone_size: .; v_call: TRBV19; j_call: TRBJ2-1; d_call: TRBD1; cdr3_aa: CASNTGGGRKGQFF; cdr3_nt: TGTGCCAGTAACACAGGGGGCGGCCGTAAGGGGCAGTTCTTC
clone_size: .; v_call: TRBV28; j_call: TRBJ1-1; d_call: TRBD1; cdr3_aa: CASSFGTGRYTEAFF; cdr3_nt: TGTGCCAGCAGTTTCGGGACAGGGCGCTACACTGAAGCTTTCTTT
clone_size: few; v_call: TRBV7-3; j_call: TRBJ2-5; d_call: TRBD2; cdr3_aa: CASSLSGGSRETQYF; cdr3_nt: TGTGCCAGCAGCCTTTCGGGAGGGAGTCGAGAGACCCAGTACTTC
clone_size: .; v_call: TRBV20-1; j_call: TRBJ1-2; d_call: TRBD1; cdr3_aa: CSATPGQVNTF; cdr3_nt: TGCAGTGCAACACCGGGACAGGTGAACACCTTC
clone_size: .; v_call: TRBV4-1; j_call: TRBJ2-5; d_call: TRBD2; cdr3_aa: CASSRLAGTQETQYF; cdr3_nt: TGCGCCAGCAGCCGACTAGCGGGAACTCAAGAGACCCAGTACTTC
clone_size: .; v_call: TRBV19; j_call: TRBJ1-3; d_call: TRBD1; cdr3_aa: CASRTTGGHAGNTIYF; cdr3_nt: TGTGCCAGTAGAACGACAGGGGGCCATGCTGGAAACACCATATATTTT
clone_size: .; v_call: TRBV11-2; j_call: TRBJ2-5; d_call: TRBD2; cdr3_aa: CASSKSGSLIETQYF; cdr3_nt: TGTGCCAGCAGCAAAAGCGGGAGTTTGATCGAGACCCAGTACTTC